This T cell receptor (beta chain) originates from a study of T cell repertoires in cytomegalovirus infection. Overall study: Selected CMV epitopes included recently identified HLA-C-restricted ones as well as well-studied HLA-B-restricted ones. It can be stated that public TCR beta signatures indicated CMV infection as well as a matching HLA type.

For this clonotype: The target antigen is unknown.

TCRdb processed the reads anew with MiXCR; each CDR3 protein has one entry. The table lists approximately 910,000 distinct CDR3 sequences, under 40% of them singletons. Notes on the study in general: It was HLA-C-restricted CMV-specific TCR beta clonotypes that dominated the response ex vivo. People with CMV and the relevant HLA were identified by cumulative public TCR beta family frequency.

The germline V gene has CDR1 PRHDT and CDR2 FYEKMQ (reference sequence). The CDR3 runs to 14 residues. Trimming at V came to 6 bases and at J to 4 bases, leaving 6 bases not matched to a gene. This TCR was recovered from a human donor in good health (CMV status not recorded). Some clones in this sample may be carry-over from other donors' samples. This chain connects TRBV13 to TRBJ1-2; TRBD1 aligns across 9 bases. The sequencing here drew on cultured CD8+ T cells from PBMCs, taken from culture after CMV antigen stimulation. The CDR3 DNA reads TGTGCCAGCAGTACGGACAGGGGTGGCTATGGCTACACCTTC. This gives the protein CASSTDRGGYGYTF.